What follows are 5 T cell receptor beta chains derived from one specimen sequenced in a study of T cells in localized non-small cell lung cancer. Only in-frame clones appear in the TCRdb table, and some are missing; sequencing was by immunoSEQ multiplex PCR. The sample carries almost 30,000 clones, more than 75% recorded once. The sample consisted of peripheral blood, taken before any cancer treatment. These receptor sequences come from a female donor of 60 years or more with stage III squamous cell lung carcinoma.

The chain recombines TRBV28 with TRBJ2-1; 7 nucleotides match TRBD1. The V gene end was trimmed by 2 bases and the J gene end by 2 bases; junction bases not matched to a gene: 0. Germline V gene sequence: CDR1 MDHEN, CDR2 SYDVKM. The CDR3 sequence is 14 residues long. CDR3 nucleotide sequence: TGTGCCAGCAGTTTAGGGACAGCCTACAATGAGCAGTTCTTC. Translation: CASSLGTAYNEQFF.

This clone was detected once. CDR3 residues: CASRPTGELFF. The CDR3 DNA is TGCGCCAGCAGGCCCACCGGGGAGCTGTTTTTT. The V gene is TRBV10-2, the J gene TRBJ2-2; unclear D gene. The germline V gene has CDR1 WSHSY and CDR2 SAAADI. Trimming removed 6 bases at V and 4 bases at J, with 3 bases between. The CDR3 contains 11 residues.

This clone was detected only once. The CDR3 nucleotides read TGTGCCAGCTCACCATTGAGAGGTGAAAAACTGTTTTTT. Translation: CASSPLRGEKLFF. This chain uses TRBV18 with TRBJ1-4, with D hard to call. The V gene lost 2 bases and the J gene lost 7 bases, with 8 bases spanning the gap. In germline, CDR1 is KGHSH, CDR2 LQKENI. There are 13 residues in the CDR3. Full variable domain (remainder filled in from reference TRBV18 and TRBJ1-4): NAGVMQNPRHLVRRRGQEARLRCSPMKGHSHVYWYRQLPEEGLKFMVYLQKENIIDESGMPKERFSAEFPKEGPSILRIQQVVRGDSAAYFCASSPLRGEKLFFGSGTQLSVL.

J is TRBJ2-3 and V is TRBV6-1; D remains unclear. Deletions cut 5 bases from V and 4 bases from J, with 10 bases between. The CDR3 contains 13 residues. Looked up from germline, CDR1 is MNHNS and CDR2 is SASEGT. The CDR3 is CASSHQVADTQYF. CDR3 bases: TGTGCCAGCAGTCACCAGGTTGCAGATACGCAGTATTTT.

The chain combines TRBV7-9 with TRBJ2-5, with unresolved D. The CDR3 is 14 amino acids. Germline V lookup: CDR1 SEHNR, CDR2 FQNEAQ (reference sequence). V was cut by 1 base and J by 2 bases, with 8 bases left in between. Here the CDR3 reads CASSLGHVQETQYF. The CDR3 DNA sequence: TGTGCCAGCAGCTTAGGCCACGTGCAAGAGACCCAGTACTTC.